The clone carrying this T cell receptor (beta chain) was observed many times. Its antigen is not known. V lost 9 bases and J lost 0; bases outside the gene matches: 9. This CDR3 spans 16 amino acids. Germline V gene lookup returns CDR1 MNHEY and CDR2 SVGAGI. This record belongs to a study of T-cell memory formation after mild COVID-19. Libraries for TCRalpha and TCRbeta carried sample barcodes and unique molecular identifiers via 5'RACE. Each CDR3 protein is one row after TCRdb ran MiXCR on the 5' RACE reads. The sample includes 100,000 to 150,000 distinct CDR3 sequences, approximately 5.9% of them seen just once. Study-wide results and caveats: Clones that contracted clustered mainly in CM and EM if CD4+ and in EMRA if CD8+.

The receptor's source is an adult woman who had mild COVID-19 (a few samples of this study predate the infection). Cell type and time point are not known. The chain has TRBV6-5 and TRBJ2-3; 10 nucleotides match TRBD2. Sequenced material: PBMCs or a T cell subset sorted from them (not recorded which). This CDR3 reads CARHPSGGPSTDTQYF. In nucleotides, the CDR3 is TGTGCCAGACATCCTAGCGGGGGCCCCAGCACAGATACGCAGTATTTT.